The rows below give T cell receptor beta chains drawn from one sample of a study of Graves' ophthalmopathy and Graves' hyperthyroidism. TCRdb recomputed calls from the multiplex PCR reads with MiXCR, one row per CDR3 protein. The sample has hundreds of thousands of distinct CDR3 sequences, 22% seen once. The specimen sequenced was peripheral blood. All receptors derive from a woman under 30 with stable Graves' hyperthyroidism. Some clones in this sample may be carry-over from other donors' samples. CDR3s include the opening cysteine and the closing phenylalanine or tryptophan. D genes are given only for firm matches. Where a row states a size, it is once, few, many or the class of an expanded clone; other rows omit it.

cdr3_nt: TGTGCCAGCAGTGAAGCGCTGAAGCCATCCTATCCCAATGGCTACACCTTC; cdr3_aa: CASSEALKPSYPNGYTF; j_call: TRBJ1-2; d_call: .; clone_size: many; v_call: TRBV6-1
cdr3_nt: TGTGCCAGCAGTTTTCTCCGGGGGCGGAAAAGCTACGAGCAGTACTTC; cdr3_aa: CASSFLRGRKSYEQYF; j_call: TRBJ2-7; d_call: .; clone_size: .; v_call: TRBV12-3/TRBV12-4
cdr3_nt: TGTGCCAGCAGTTCCTCCGGGACGGGCTACTACGAGCAGTACTTC; cdr3_aa: CASSSSGTGYYEQYF; j_call: TRBJ2-7; d_call: .; clone_size: few; v_call: TRBV12-3/TRBV12-4
cdr3_nt: TGCGCCAGCAGCCAGAACAGGGGAGTTGGTAGTGAGACTGAAGCTTTCTTT; cdr3_aa: CASSQNRGVGSETEAFF; j_call: TRBJ1-1; d_call: TRBD1; clone_size: .; v_call: TRBV4-1
cdr3_nt: TGTGCCAGTAGGATGGACAGGGTCACTGAAGCTTTCTTT; cdr3_aa: CASRMDRVTEAFF; j_call: TRBJ1-1; d_call: TRBD1; clone_size: many; v_call: TRBV19
cdr3_nt: TGTGCCAGCGAGGATAGCGGGGTAGCCAAAAACATTAAGTACTTC; cdr3_aa: CASEDSGVAKNIKYF; j_call: TRBJ2-4; d_call: TRBD2; clone_size: .; v_call: TRBV2
cdr3_nt: TGTGCCAGTAGTATCACCAACACCTACGGTAATCAGCCCCAGCATTTT; cdr3_aa: CASSITNTYGNQPQHF; j_call: TRBJ1-5; d_call: .; clone_size: many; v_call: TRBV19
cdr3_nt: TGTGCCAGCAGCTTGGACCCGGGGGCGTATGGCTACACCTTC; cdr3_aa: CASSLDPGAYGYTF; j_call: TRBJ1-2; d_call: .; clone_size: many; v_call: TRBV5-8
cdr3_nt: TGTGCCAGCAGTGAAGAGACAGGGAGGCCGGCGGAGCAGTACTTC; cdr3_aa: CASSEETGRPAEQYF; j_call: TRBJ2-7; d_call: .; clone_size: few; v_call: TRBV6-1
cdr3_nt: TGCAGTGCCCCCCCAAGGAGGGGCCTGAGGAACGAGCAGTACTTC; cdr3_aa: CSAPPRRGLRNEQYF; j_call: TRBJ2-7; d_call: .; clone_size: .; v_call: TRBV20-1
cdr3_nt: TGCAGTGCTAGAGACCCCAACCGGGGGGGGAGTAATTCACCCCTCCACTTT; cdr3_aa: CSARDPNRGGSNSPLHF; j_call: TRBJ1-6; d_call: .; clone_size: .; v_call: TRBV20-1
cdr3_nt: TGTGCCAGCAGTTTATCAGGGCAGTACTATGGCTACACCTTC; cdr3_aa: CASSLSGQYYGYTF; j_call: TRBJ1-2; d_call: .; clone_size: .; v_call: TRBV12-3/TRBV12-4
cdr3_nt: TGTGCCAGTAGTATAGCGGGCGAATACGAGCAGTACTTC; cdr3_aa: CASSIAGEYEQYF; j_call: TRBJ2-7; d_call: .; clone_size: .; v_call: TRBV19
cdr3_nt: TGTGCCAGCAGCTTCAGACAGGGGGCATTCTACGAGCAGTACTTC; cdr3_aa: CASSFRQGAFYEQYF; j_call: TRBJ2-7; d_call: TRBD1; clone_size: .; v_call: TRBV5-8
cdr3_nt: TGTGCCATCAGTGAGGTTGGGGGGGCGAACTATGGCTACACCTTC; cdr3_aa: CAISEVGGANYGYTF; j_call: TRBJ1-2; d_call: .; clone_size: many; v_call: TRBV10-3
cdr3_nt: TGTGCCAGCAGTTTACCGCAGGGGAACACTGAAGCTTTCTTT; cdr3_aa: CASSLPQGNTEAFF; j_call: TRBJ1-1; d_call: .; clone_size: .; v_call: TRBV28
cdr3_nt: TGTGCCAGCAGCCAAGTTCCTACCGAGCAGTACTTC; cdr3_aa: CASSQVPTEQYF; j_call: TRBJ2-7; d_call: .; clone_size: few; v_call: TRBV3-1
cdr3_nt: TGTGCCAGCAGTCCAAAACAGGGGGCAGCTTTCTTT; cdr3_aa: CASSPKQGAAFF; j_call: TRBJ1-1; d_call: TRBD1; clone_size: .; v_call: TRBV28
cdr3_nt: TGTGCCAGCAAACGACAGGGGATGAACACTGAAGCTTTCTTT; cdr3_aa: CASKRQGMNTEAFF; j_call: TRBJ1-1; d_call: TRBD1; clone_size: many; v_call: TRBV12-3/TRBV12-4
cdr3_nt: TGCGCCAGCAGCTCCACCGGGATTTCTTACGAGCAGTACTTC; cdr3_aa: CASSSTGISYEQYF; j_call: TRBJ2-7; d_call: .; clone_size: many; v_call: TRBV5-1
cdr3_nt: TGTGCCAGTAGTATAGATCGGAACACCGGGGAGCTGTTTTTT; cdr3_aa: CASSIDRNTGELFF; j_call: TRBJ2-2; d_call: .; clone_size: many; v_call: TRBV19
cdr3_nt: TGTGCCTGGTCAAGGGGGCGCGCGGAGACCCAGTACTTC; cdr3_aa: CAWSRGRAETQYF; j_call: TRBJ2-5; d_call: TRBD1; clone_size: once; v_call: TRBV30
cdr3_nt: TGCGCCAGCAGCTTAGGACAGGGAAATAGCAATCAGCCCCAGCATTTT; cdr3_aa: CASSLGQGNSNQPQHF; j_call: TRBJ1-5; d_call: TRBD1; clone_size: many; v_call: TRBV7-6
cdr3_nt: TGTGCCAGCAGCTTAATGGCCAGGGGGCTTGAGACCCAGTACTTC; cdr3_aa: CASSLMARGLETQYF; j_call: TRBJ2-5; d_call: TRBD1; clone_size: many; v_call: TRBV13
cdr3_nt: TGCAGCGTGACCGGACAGTTTCGCCAAGAGACCCAGTACTTC; cdr3_aa: CSVTGQFRQETQYF; j_call: TRBJ2-5; d_call: .; clone_size: many; v_call: TRBV29-1
cdr3_nt: TGCGCCAGCAGCTTGGCCCCGGATCAGCCCCAGCATTTT; cdr3_aa: CASSLAPDQPQHF; j_call: TRBJ1-5; d_call: .; clone_size: many; v_call: TRBV5-1
cdr3_nt: TGTGCCAGCAGCCGGGACAGCGGGGGGACTGAAGCTTTCTTT; cdr3_aa: CASSRDSGGTEAFF; j_call: TRBJ1-1; d_call: TRBD1; clone_size: many; v_call: TRBV7-6
cdr3_nt: TGTGCCAGCTCACTACTACAGGGGGGATATGTGCAGTACTTC; cdr3_aa: CASSLLQGGYVQYF; j_call: TRBJ2-7; d_call: TRBD1; clone_size: once; v_call: TRBV18
cdr3_nt: TGTGCCAGCAGCCGAGGACCGGCTCGGGGCAATCAGCCCCAGCATTTT; cdr3_aa: CASSRGPARGNQPQHF; j_call: TRBJ1-5; d_call: .; clone_size: .; v_call: TRBV2
cdr3_nt: TGTGCCATCAGTGACCTGGTTGGCCCGTCCTACGAGCAGTACTTC; cdr3_aa: CAISDLVGPSYEQYF; j_call: TRBJ2-7; d_call: .; clone_size: .; v_call: TRBV10-3
cdr3_nt: TGCAGTGCTCTTGGGGATACGAACACCGGGGAGCTGTTTTTT; cdr3_aa: CSALGDTNTGELFF; j_call: TRBJ2-2; d_call: .; clone_size: many; v_call: TRBV20-1
cdr3_nt: TGTGCCATCAGTGCGGGACAGTATCAGCCCCAGCATTTT; cdr3_aa: CAISAGQYQPQHF; j_call: TRBJ1-5; d_call: TRBD1; clone_size: many; v_call: TRBV10-3
cdr3_nt: TGTGCCAGCAGCCGGATAGGGTCCTACGAGCAGTACTTC; cdr3_aa: CASSRIGSYEQYF; j_call: TRBJ2-7; d_call: .; clone_size: few; v_call: TRBV7-2
cdr3_nt: TGCAGTGCTAGAGATGCTAGCGGGGGTACCTACGAGCAGTACTTC; cdr3_aa: CSARDASGGTYEQYF; j_call: TRBJ2-7; d_call: TRBD2; clone_size: .; v_call: TRBV20-1
cdr3_nt: TGTGCCAGCAGCGACCGGGACAGGGGGTCGACTTCCGAGCAGTACTTC; cdr3_aa: CASSDRDRGSTSEQYF; j_call: TRBJ2-7; d_call: TRBD1; clone_size: .; v_call: TRBV9
cdr3_nt: TGCAGTGCTTCTCCAGGGTTGCAAGTGGAGACCCAGTACTTC; cdr3_aa: CSASPGLQVETQYF; j_call: TRBJ2-5; d_call: .; clone_size: many; v_call: TRBV20-1